This is a list of T cell receptor beta chains from one sample in a study of blood T cell repertoires in COVID-19. The assay was immunoSEQ multiplex PCR, and TCRdb's table has in-frame clones only and misses some. Among approximately 260,000 clones listed, 90% were seen once. Sequencing was performed on peripheral blood. These receptor sequences come from a woman aged 40 to 50 with acute or convalescent COVID-19. Each CDR3 is given with its conserved first and last residue.

V gene: TRBV24-1
J gene: TRBJ2-1
CDR3 length: 16
CDR3 protein: CATSERWQGRGNEQFF

V gene: TRBV3-1/TRBV3-2
J gene: TRBJ1-2
CDR3 length: 14
CDR3 protein: CASSQEREYYGYTF

V gene: TRBV2
J gene: TRBJ1-6
CDR3 length: 13
CDR3 protein: CASDSSPPSPLHF

V gene: TRBV18
J gene: TRBJ1-2
CDR3 length: 14
CDR3 protein: CASSLQDRSDGYTF

V gene: TRBV11-2
J gene: TRBJ1-6
CDR3 length: 13
CDR3 protein: CASSLAGNSPLHF

V gene: TRBV5-1
J gene: TRBJ2-4
CDR3 length: 14
CDR3 protein: CASSSGQGKNIQYF

V gene: TRBV2
J gene: TRBJ1-3
CDR3 length: 13
CDR3 protein: CARERENGNTIYF

V gene: TRBV6-4
J gene: TRBJ2-3
CDR3 length: 15
CDR3 protein: CASSAGTGYTDTQYF

V gene: TRBV6-5
J gene: TRBJ2-3
CDR3 length: 15
CDR3 protein: CASSSTGVATDTQYF

V gene: TRBV4-1
J gene: TRBJ2-5
CDR3 length: 17
CDR3 protein: CASSPPGTSGGQETQYF

V gene: TRBV25-1
J gene: TRBJ1-2
CDR3 length: 15
CDR3 protein: CASSEFGEGAFGYTF